The clone carrying this T cell receptor beta chain has ten or more counts. The data were taken from a study of low-dose radiotherapy and immunotherapy resistance in tumors. The CDR3 runs to 15 residues. V trimming: 2 bases; J trimming: 1 base; junction bases outside the gene matches: 3. Germline V gives CDR1 MDHEN, CDR2 SYDVKM. The time point: after trial treatment. Treatment denoted: LDRT plus nivolumab, ipilimumab, low-dose cyclophosphamide and aspirin (RACIN trial). Using a constant-region primer together with a V-primer adapter, TCRs were subjected to about 20 PCR cycles of amplification. In TCRdb, the reads were re-called with MiXCR into one record per CDR3 protein. The table has approximately 52,000 distinct CDR3 sequences, around 34% seen once.

The V and J genes are TRBV28 and TRBJ2-3; TRBD2 agrees at 7 bases. Material: PBMCs, obtained after low-dose radiotherapy plus immunotherapy. The sequence derives from a male donor with rectosigmoid adenocarcinoma. DNA for the CDR3: TGTGCCAGCAGTTTACGGGCGGGAGGCACAGATACGCAGTATTTT. This encodes CASSLRAGGTDTQYF. The whole variable domain, remainder taken from reference TRBV28 and TRBJ2-3, is DVKVTQSSRYLVKRTGEKVFLECVQDMDHENMFWYRQDPGLGLRLIYFSYDVKMKEKGDIPEGYSVSREKKERFSLILESASTNQTSMYLCASSLRAGGTDTQYFGPGTRLTVL.